Each of the 17 T cell receptor beta chains below was sequenced from the same sample in a study of blood T cell repertoires in COVID-19. The protocol was immunoSEQ multiplex PCR, while the TCRdb copy is restricted to in-frame clones and leaves out a portion. The sample shows around 150,000 clones, roughly 90% of them seen only once. Material for sequencing was peripheral blood. The source of these receptors is a man between 60 and 75 years old with active or convalescent COVID-19.

This chain links TRBV7-9 with TRBJ1-2, with 8 bases matching TRBD1. The junction had 3 bases not matched to a gene; V was cut back by 2 bases and J by 7 bases. The CDR3 is 13 amino acids. CDR1 and CDR2 from the germline V gene are SEHNR and FQNEAQ (reference sequence). CDR3 nucleotides: TGTGCCAGCAGCTTACAGGGGGCTGGTGGCTACACCTTC. Its protein is CASSLQGAGGYTF.

The chain links TRBV27 to TRBJ1-4; 9 bases fit TRBD1. In germline, CDR1 is MNHEY, CDR2 SMNVEV (reference sequence). CDR3 length: 16 residues. Trimming at V came to 1 base and at J to 3 bases, leaving 3 bases not matched to a gene. CDR3 in amino acids: CASSLYRGLANEKLFF. CDR3 bases: TGTGCCAGCAGTTTATACAGGGGGCTGGCTAATGAAAAACTGTTTTTT.

Only one count was recorded for this clone. The V call is TRBV6-6, the J call TRBJ2-3; D perhaps matches TRBD2 (5 bases). Germline V gene data show CDR1 as MNHNY and CDR2 as SVGAGI (reference sequence). V gave up 6 bases and J gave up 2 bases, with 15 bases separating them. The length of the CDR3 is 15 residues. CDR3 sequence reads: CASSLGISNTDTQYF. CDR3 nucleotide sequence: TGTGCCAGCAGCCTCGGGATCTCAAACACAGATACGCAGTATTTT.

The rearrangement uses TRBV7-7 and TRBJ2-5; perhaps TRBD1 as D (7 bases). The CDR3 sequence is 17 residues long. Trimming left V 1 base short and J 5 bases short, with 20 bases between. The germline V gene encodes CDR1 SSHAT and CDR2 FNYEAQ (reference sequence). Here the CDR3 DNA reads TGTGCCAGCAGCTTAGGAGGAGACAGGGAGGTTAGGGAGACCCAGTACTTC. Its protein product is CASSLGGDREVRETQYF.

The rearrangement links TRBV7-2 to TRBJ1-1; 7 positions match TRBD1. Per germline, CDR1 SGHTA and CDR2 FQGNSA. The CDR3 spans 15 residues. Trimming took 3 bases from V and 2 from J; bases not matched to a gene: 6. The CDR3 nucleotides are TGTGCCAGCAGCTTGCAACAGGGGTCCAACACTGAAGCTTTCTTT. This gives the protein CASSLQQGSNTEAFF.

A single count supports this clone. The chain carries TRBV11-3 and TRBJ2-7; 8 bases fit TRBD1. The length of the CDR3 is 13 residues. Germline CDR1 is SGHNT and CDR2 is YENEEA. The V and J ends lost 6 bases and 6 bases, in that order; junction bases with no gene match: 7. The DNA of the CDR3 is TGTGCCAGCAGTTCTGGACAGGGTCGCGAGCAGTACTTC. Translation gives CASSSGQGREQYF.

A few counts support this clone. The rearrangement uses TRBV4-1 and TRBJ1-5, with 7 bases fitting TRBD1. Germline loops: CDR1 MGHRA, CDR2 YSYEKL. The CDR3 has 15 residues. Germline trimming cut 1 base from V and 3 bases from J; bases unmatched to any gene: 3. The CDR3 DNA is TGCGCCAGCAGCCAAGGGACAGGCTTCAATCAGCCCCAGCATTTT. Its protein product is CASSQGTGFNQPQHF.

This clone has just one count. The rearrangement joins TRBV5-1 to TRBJ1-2; 8 bases align to TRBD1. The CDR3 runs to 15 residues. V lost 1 base to trimming and J lost 7 bases; unmatched junction nucleotides: 9. Germline CDR1 is SGHRS and CDR2 is YFSETQ. The CDR3, as DNA: TGCGCCAGCAGCTTGCCGGGACAGGCGTCTGGTGGCTACACCTTC. It yields the protein CASSLPGQASGGYTF.

This rearrangement joins TRBV2 to TRBJ1-2; D possibly corresponds to TRBD1 (5 bases). Germline V gene lookup returns CDR1 SNHLY and CDR2 FYNNEI. V lost 10 bases and J 5 bases, leaving 17 bases between the germline ends. CDR3 length: 13 amino acids. The CDR3 DNA reads TGTGCCAACCCGGGCCAAGGGGAATATGGCTACACCTTC. It codes for CANPGQGEYGYTF. Full variable domain (outside the CDR3, taken from reference TRBV2 and TRBJ1-2): EPEVTQTPSHQVTQMGQEVILRCVPISNHLYFYWYRQILGQKVEFLVSFYNNEISEKSEIFDDQFSVERPDGSNFTLKIRSTKLEDSAMYFCANPGQGEYGYTFGSGTRLTVV.

This chain uses TRBV27 with TRBJ1-3; D unresolved. CDR1 is MNHEY and CDR2 is SMNVEV in the germline V gene (reference sequence). The CDR3 has 16 residues. With 4 bases removed from V and 2 bases from J, the gap between germline ends came to 15 bases. CDR3 loop: CASSSGGVWTGNTIYF. The CDR3 nucleotides are TGTGCCAGCAGTTCCGGCGGGGTATGGACTGGAAACACCATATATTTT.

The chain is built from TRBV4-2 and TRBJ2-7; TRBD2 matches 7 bases. The V gene end was trimmed by 1 base and the J gene end by 1 base; junction bases not matched to a gene: 7. The CDR3 extends over 16 amino acids. Germline lookup yields CDR1 LGHNA and CDR2 YNFKEQ. CDR3 in DNA: TGTGCCAGCAGCCAAGTCTCGGGGGGTCTTTCCTACGAGCAGTACTTC. Protein sequence: CASSQVSGGLSYEQYF.

J is TRBJ2-2 and V is TRBV7-2; a possible D gene is TRBD2 (6 bases). The V gene's germline CDR1 is SGHTA and CDR2 FQGNSA. The CDR3 is 16 residues long. The germline V and J ends were trimmed by 2 bases and 4 bases, with 14 bases remaining between them. The CDR3 region has the DNA TGTGCCAGCAGCTTATACATCGGGGGAGGCACCGGGGAGCTGTTTTTT. Protein sequence: CASSLYIGGGTGELFF.

The V and J genes are TRBV27 and TRBJ2-7; TRBD2 might be the D (7 bases). Trimming shortened V by 0 bases and J by 6 bases, and 15 bases separated the two germline ends. CDR3 length equals 15 residues. The germline V gene encodes CDR1 MNHEY and CDR2 SMNVEV (reference sequence). CDR3 sequence (DNA): TGTGCCAGCAGTTTATCGGTGGCGGGGGCAGGCGAGCAGTACTTC. Residues: CASSLSVAGAGEQYF.

The CDR3 region has the DNA TGTGCCAGCAGCTTTCAGGGGATGATGACTAGCGGGAGGAGGAATGAGCAGTTCTTC. Protein sequence: CASSFQGMMTSGRRNEQFF. The chain carries TRBV7-8 and TRBJ2-1, with 13 bases lining up with TRBD2. V shed 3 bases and J 7 bases; nucleotides not matched to a gene: 15. Germline-derived CDR1 and CDR2 are SGHVS and FQNEAQ. The CDR3 has 19 amino acids.

A single count supports this clone. The rearrangement joins TRBV7-2 to TRBJ2-1, with no clear D. In germline, CDR1 is SGHTA, CDR2 FQGNSA. With 3 bases removed from V and 0 bases from J, the gap between germline ends came to 12 bases. This CDR3 region has 16 residues. This CDR3 is CASSFSGYSSYNEQFF. CDR3 in DNA: TGTGCCAGCAGCTTTTCCGGGTATAGCTCCTACAATGAGCAGTTCTTC.

The J gene is TRBJ2-3, the V gene TRBV27, with TRBD1 matching over 9 bases. Germline CDR1 and CDR2: MNHEY and SMNVEV (reference sequence). CDR3 length: 16 amino acids. With 8 bases clipped from V and 3 bases from J, the junction kept 12 bases outside the gene matches. The CDR3, as DNA: TGTGCCAGCGGCACCCGGGACAGGGTATTAACAGATACGCAGTATTTT. Protein sequence: CASGTRDRVLTDTQYF.

This chain connects TRBV10-3 to TRBJ1-3; no firm D call. Trimming left V 2 bases short and J 1 base short, with 9 bases between. The CDR3 loop spans 15 amino acids. Germline V gene sequence: CDR1 ENHRY, CDR2 SYGVKD. The CDR3 loop is CAISEMGRSGNTIYF. DNA for the CDR3: TGTGCCATCAGTGAGATGGGGAGGTCTGGAAACACCATATATTTT.